This is a list of T cell receptor beta chains from one sample in a study of T cells in Graves' hyperthyroidism and ophthalmopathy. Using its own MiXCR run on the multiplex PCR reads, TCRdb lists one record per CDR3 protein. The data contain 450,000 to 650,000 distinct CDR3 sequences, around 20% of them singletons. The sample comprised blood. All receptors come from a young man with Graves' hyperthyroidism. The CDR3 runs from the conserved cysteine through the conserved F or W. A D gene is named only where the DNA matches it firmly. Expanded clones get a size class; other rows say once, few or many, or leave the size out.

V gene	D gene	clone size	J gene	CDR3 protein	CDR3 DNA
TRBV28	TRBD1	many	TRBJ1-1	CASRGGTGGSSEAFF	TGTGCCAGCAGGGGGGGGACAGGCGGATCATCTGAAGCTTTCTTT
TRBV6-2/TRBV6-3	NA	many	TRBJ1-1	CASRPLIRNTEAFF	TGTGCCAGCAGGCCCCTAATCAGGAACACTGAAGCTTTCTTT
TRBV30	NA	many	TRBJ1-1	CAWSRDTEAFF	TGTGCCTGGAGTAGGGACACTGAAGCTTTCTTT
TRBV6-1	NA	many	TRBJ1-5	CASTEWDLGNQPQHF	TGTGCCAGCACCGAATGGGACCTGGGCAATCAGCCCCAGCATTTT
TRBV28	NA	many	TRBJ1-1	CASSLRQIMNTEAFF	TGTGCCAGCAGCCTTCGACAGATTATGAACACTGAAGCTTTCTTT
TRBV5-5	TRBD1	NA	TRBJ2-7	CASIQGDRHSYEQYF	TGTGCCAGCATCCAGGGGGACAGGCATTCCTACGAGCAGTACTTC
TRBV4-2	NA	few	TRBJ1-2	CASSQLEGLDYGYTF	TGTGCCAGCAGCCAACTGGAGGGGTTGGACTATGGCTACACCTTC
TRBV5-4	TRBD1	NA	TRBJ1-1	CASSPGQSAEAFF	TGTGCCAGCAGCCCGGGACAGAGCGCTGAAGCTTTCTTT
TRBV28	NA	few	TRBJ1-6	CASKQSGISPLHF	TGTGCCAGCAAGCAGTCAGGTATATCACCCCTCCACTTT
TRBV14	NA	NA	TRBJ1-1	CASSPPGSSNTEAFF	TGTGCCAGCTCACCCCCGGGCTCTTCGAACACTGAAGCTTTCTTT
TRBV20-1	NA	many	TRBJ2-4	CSARPSGVSNIQYF	TGCAGTGCTAGACCTAGTGGGGTATCGAACATTCAGTACTTC
TRBV6-1	NA	NA	TRBJ2-2	CASSLGELFF	TGTGCCAGCAGTCTAGGGGAGCTGTTTTTT
TRBV10-1	TRBD1	many	TRBJ2-5	CASSRDRVGEKQEETQYF	TGCGCCAGCAGCCGGGACAGGGTGGGTGAGAAACAAGAGGAGACCCAGTACTTC
TRBV4-2	TRBD1	many	TRBJ1-3	CASSQDPLRGRGNTIYF	TGTGCCAGCAGCCAAGATCCCCTCAGGGGGCGTGGAAACACCATATATTTT
TRBV20-1	NA	many	TRBJ1-2	CSARDNRAPNYGYTF	TGCAGTGCTAGAGATAACAGGGCTCCTAACTATGGCTACACCTTC
TRBV7-6	NA	few	TRBJ2-7	CASSLDPQSNYEQYF	TGTGCCAGCAGCTTAGACCCGCAGTCCAACTACGAGCAGTACTTC
TRBV6-1	TRBD1	many	TRBJ1-5	CASGGTGDQPQHF	TGTGCCAGCGGTGGGACAGGGGATCAGCCCCAGCATTTT
TRBV12-3/TRBV12-4	NA	many	TRBJ2-2	CASSSILTGELFF	TGTGCCAGCAGTTCAATACTCACCGGGGAGCTGTTTTTT
TRBV2	NA	many	TRBJ1-1	CASSVEKNTEAFF	TGTGCCAGCAGTGTCGAGAAGAACACTGAAGCTTTCTTT
TRBV28	NA	NA	TRBJ1-2	CASSLGLRASYTF	TGTGCCAGCAGTTTGGGTTTAAGGGCCAGCTACACCTTC
TRBV12-3/TRBV12-4	TRBD1	many	TRBJ1-1	CASSPLTGSTEAFF	TGTGCCAGCAGTCCACTGACAGGGAGTACTGAAGCTTTCTTT
TRBV15	TRBD1	many	TRBJ1-1	CATSRDYGTGGSGSTEAFF	TGTGCCACCAGCAGAGACTATGGGACAGGGGGCTCAGGGTCCACTGAAGCTTTCTTT
TRBV28	NA	many	TRBJ1-2	CASSSLDEAHYGYTF	TGTGCCAGCAGTTCCCTAGACGAAGCCCACTATGGCTACACCTTC
TRBV9	TRBD1	NA	TRBJ2-5	CASSAGGAGGETQYF	TGTGCCAGCAGCGCAGGGGGCGCCGGGGGAGAGACCCAGTACTTC
TRBV20-1	NA	many	TRBJ1-2	CSARGGRADYGYTF	TGCAGTGCTAGAGGGGGCAGGGCGGACTATGGCTACACCTTC
TRBV11-2	TRBD2	NA	TRBJ2-5	CASSFIPPGLAGGRQETQYF	TGTGCCAGCAGCTTTATCCCCCCAGGACTAGCGGGGGGGAGGCAAGAGACCCAGTACTTC
TRBV27	NA	NA	TRBJ1-6	CASSFQVNSPLHF	TGTGCCAGCAGTTTTCAGGTCAATTCACCCCTCCACTTT
TRBV12-3/TRBV12-4	NA	few	TRBJ1-2	CASRWGDGTGYTF	TGTGCCAGCAGATGGGGTGACGGGACCGGCTACACCTTC
TRBV9	NA	many	TRBJ2-2	CASSAGGRTGELFF	TGTGCCAGCAGCGCCGGGGGGCGCACCGGGGAGCTGTTTTTT